The clone carrying this T cell receptor beta chain appeared a few times. The antigen remains unidentified. The CDR3 consists of 14 residues. With V trimmed by 4 bases and J by 4 bases, 3 bases remained unmatched. Germline loops: CDR1 SGHRS, CDR2 YFSETQ. These data originate in a study of identical twins. The study's findings and limits: Weaker excess twin sharing was observed in beta out-of-frame sequences.

TCRdb independently ran MiXCR on the 5' RACE reads; one entry per CDR3 protein. The sample includes around 530,000 distinct CDR3 sequences, roughly 15% of them seen just once. The sample was also linked to a second study, of yellow fever vaccine responses in identical twins.

The genes are TRBV5-1 and TRBJ2-7; TRBD2 matches 12 bases. The sample taken for sequencing was CD4+ T cells sorted from blood. This receptor was identified in a woman aged 18-29 years in good health. The CDR3 is CASSKLAGGYEQYF. The CDR3 region has the DNA TGCGCCAGCAGCAAACTAGCGGGAGGATACGAGCAGTACTTC.